This T cell receptor (beta chain) was captured in a study of blood T cell repertoires in COVID-19. At the level of the study: Sample material is recorded as cDNA or gDNA derived from T cells, B-cell-depleted T cells, or PBMCs.

Profiled with immunoSEQ multiplex PCR; TCRdb holds only in-frame clones, not every one. The repertoire holds 90,000 to 130,000 clones, with around 84% as singletons. Trimming took 4 bases from V and 5 from J, leaving 14 bases between them. Germline V gene sequence: CDR1 LGHDT, CDR2 YNNKEL (reference sequence). This CDR3 is 14 amino acids long. V usage is TRBV3-1 (or the pseudogene TRBV3-2) and J usage is TRBJ1-2; no firm D call. The sequence was obtained from a man between 40 and 49 years old with acute or convalescent COVID-19. Sequenced: peripheral blood. The CDR3 is CASSPVRVWYGYTF. The CDR3 DNA sequence: TGTGCCAGCAGCCCTGTCCGGGTATGGTATGGCTACACCTTC.